Below are 10 T cell receptor beta chains sequenced from a single sample in a study of blood T cell repertoires in COVID-19. Libraries were prepared by immunoSEQ multiplex PCR; TCRdb keeps only in-frame clonotypes and omits some of them. The sample shows about 47,000 clones, roughly 89% of them seen only once. Specimen: peripheral blood. These TCRs come from an elderly man with active or convalescent COVID-19.

This chain joins TRBV28 and TRBJ1-1; D possibly corresponds to TRBD1 (5 bases). Germline-derived CDR1 and CDR2 are MDHEN and SYDVKM. V lost 10 bases, J lost 1 base, and 19 bases lay in between. CDR3 length equals 15 residues. The CDR3 DNA reads TGTGCCACATACAAGGCAGGAGGGGCGAACACTGAAGCTTTCTTT. As protein: CATYKAGGANTEAFF.

This sequence joins TRBV7-2 and TRBJ2-7; 7 nucleotides agree with TRBD1. The CDR3 has 15 amino acids. The germline V gene has CDR1 SGHTA and CDR2 FQGNSA. The V gene end was trimmed by 0 bases and the J gene end by 3 bases; junction bases not matched to a gene: 5. CDR3 DNA sequence: TGTGCCAGCAGCTTAGCCCCGGGACAGAACTACGAGCAGTACTTC. Protein: CASSLAPGQNYEQYF.

There are a few counts of this clone. The rearrangement uses TRBV6-2 or TRBV6-3 and TRBJ2-7; 12 bases are shared with TRBD1. The CDR3 consists of 16 residues. V trimming: 6 bases; J trimming: 5 bases; junction bases outside the gene matches: 11. The V gene's germline CDR1 is MNHEY and CDR2 SVGEGT. As DNA, the CDR3 is TGTGCCAGCAGCTCCTTACCGGGACAGGGGGCGAACGAGCAGTACTTC. Its protein is CASSSLPGQGANEQYF.

The chain uses TRBV3-1 (or the pseudogene TRBV3-2) and TRBJ1-5; 8 bases fit TRBD1. CDR1 is LGHDT and CDR2 is YNNKEL in the germline V gene (reference sequence). With V trimmed by 4 bases and J by 16 bases, 9 bases remained unmatched. CDR3 size: 12 residues. The CDR3 region is CASSLDRAPLHF. CDR3 sequence (DNA): TGTGCCAGCAGCCTGGACAGGGCCCCCCTCCATTTT.

The chain joins TRBV7-3 to TRBJ2-2; D may be TRBD2 (6 bases). The CDR3 totals 16 residues. From germline, CDR1 is SGHTA and CDR2 FQGTGA. V lost 2 bases and J 6 bases, leaving 16 bases between the germline ends. The CDR3 region has the DNA TGTGCCAGCAGCTTAGACGGGCTAGCGATGGCCGGGGAGCTGTTTTTT. This codes for CASSLDGLAMAGELFF.

The chain recombines TRBV15 with TRBJ2-7, with 7 bases that match TRBD1. This CDR3 has 14 residues. Germline V lookup: CDR1 LNHNV, CDR2 YYDKDF (reference sequence). J gave up 2 bases and V 2 bases, and 3 bases lay outside the gene matches. The CDR3: CATSRPTGAYEQYF. The CDR3 coding sequence is TGTGCCACCAGCAGACCAACAGGGGCCTACGAGCAGTACTTC.

V usage is TRBV6-2 or TRBV6-3 and J usage is TRBJ2-1, with 12 bases fitting TRBD2. The length of the CDR3 is 16 residues. From germline, CDR1 is MNHEY and CDR2 SVGEGT. V shed 2 bases, J shed 7 bases, and the junction held 6 bases outside the gene matches. CDR3 in amino acids: CASSYGLAGGQNEQFF. The CDR3 nucleotides are TGTGCCAGCAGTTACGGGCTAGCGGGGGGGCAAAATGAGCAGTTCTTC.

The V call is TRBV28, the J call TRBJ2-7, with D possibly TRBD2 on 6 matching bases. V dropped 6 bases and J dropped 7 bases, with 19 bases sitting between them. The CDR3 is 14 residues long. Germline CDR1 is MDHEN and CDR2 is SYDVKM. CDR3 amino acids: CASSPQRRAREQYF. In DNA form, the CDR3 reads TGTGCCAGCAGCCCTCAGAGGAGGGCTCGAGAGCAGTACTTC. Supplemented by reference TRBV28 and TRBJ2-7, the full variable domain reads DVKVTQSSRYLVKRTGEKVFLECVQDMDHENMFWYRQDPGLGLRLIYFSYDVKMKEKGDIPEGYSVSREKKERFSLILESASTNQTSMYLCASSPQRRAREQYFGPGTRLTVT.

This clone was counted only a few times. A much larger clonotype is one base distant, so this may be a read error. The rearrangement joins TRBV3-1 (or the pseudogene TRBV3-2) to TRBJ1-2; 7 positions agree with TRBD1. The CDR3 extends over 13 amino acids. Germline CDR1 LGHDT, CDR2 YNNKEL (reference sequence). V gave up 4 bases and J gave up 2 bases; unmatched junction bases: 1. CDR3 sequence reads: CASSRDSNYGYTF. As DNA, the CDR3 is TGTGCCAGCAGCCGGGACAGCAACTATGGCTACACCTTC.

The chain employs TRBV7-3 and TRBJ2-1, with 7 bases aligning to TRBD2. The CDR3 length is 16 residues. The germline gives CDR1 SGHTA, CDR2 FQGTGA. V was pared by 5 bases and J by 4 bases, with 11 bases of the junction left unmatched. CDR3 nucleotide sequence: TGTGCCAGCAGCCCCGGATCGGGCGGGGGATACAATGAGCAGTTCTTC. Its protein is CASSPGSGGGYNEQFF.